This T cell receptor beta chain was obtained from a study of CD8+CD57+ T cells in acquired aplastic anemia listed by TCRdb under 2018. Regarding the research as a whole: A mean of 3.2 ug of DNA, ranging from roughly 0.19 to 30 ug, was extracted from sorted CD4+ and CD8+ cells. A CD8+CD57+ expansion meant a frequency higher than the mean frequency seen in healthy subjects.

What the research found in general, with its limitations: Patients and healthy controls showed no significant difference in CD8+ Simpson's diversity (P=0.060). Although around 30 CD8+ CDR3 sequences were shared by patients and controls, these sequences appeared highly expressed in patients and within the immunodominant clones of patients.

The CDR3 goes from the cysteine to the phenylalanine over 12 residues. Only the CDR3 part of the read is kept: 36 bases, read in frame from the first base. V sheds 0 bases and J sheds 4 bases, leaving 1 base between their ends. CDR1 and CDR2 (SQVTM, ANQGSEA) derive from the germline V gene. TCR beta VDJ combination and CDR3 sequence profiling used genomic DNA as the template. TCR repertoire sequencing was run on an Illumina HiSeq 2000. The source study handled its data this way. TRBV/TRBJ rearrangement plots, CDR3 size and DJ length profiles, and Simpson's diversity index were used to assess repertoires. The immunodominant clone was defined as the most abundant DNA sequence in deep sequencing data. CDR3 amino acid sequences were checked for sharing across subjects and were also compared against the VDJdb database and published repertoires. TCRdb took the public reads, trimmed them with fastp at Q25, ran MiXCR for clone calling and kept in-frame beta chains. Records with the same CDR3 protein are collapsed into one entry carrying the most frequent genes and DNA. In this record, the V and J calls reflect TCRdb's handling and not the investigators' own analysis. Present in this sample are hundreds of thousands of distinct CDR3 sequences, about a third of which were seen just once. Of the sample, roughly 0.8% is held by the ten largest clones.

As to this clonotype: What antigen it recognizes has not been identified. Base qualities are not at hand, and no much larger clone is one base apart.

Flow cytometry had shown CD8+CD57+ cell expansion in the patients selected for sequencing. Severe acquired aplastic anemia was diagnosed in all patients according to International Study of Aplastic Anemia and Agranulocytosis and Camitta criteria. No therapy had been received by the patients at the time of blood sampling. In the study, sorted CD4+ and CD8+ blood T cells from patients with severe aplastic anemia and from healthy subjects underwent deep sequencing of TCR repertoires. Patients were enrolled under clinicaltrials.gov protocols 00001620, 01623167, 00001397, 00071045, 00081523 and 00961064 in the USA. Ficoll-Paque density gradient centrifugation was used to isolate peripheral blood mononuclear cells. Before DNA extraction, CD4+ and CD8+ T cells were sorted by FACS or by magnetic beads.

Recombination linked TRBV29-1 to TRBJ2-6; the D segment cannot be called with confidence. This receptor was obtained from a human donor with aplastic anemia. What was sequenced was sorted CD4+, CD8+, or CD8+CD57+ T cells (not recorded which) from PBMCs. Here the CDR3 is given as CSVEEGANVLTF. The DNA is as follows: TGCAGCGTTGAAGAAGGGGCCAACGTCCTGACTTTC.